Below, one TCR beta chain is given with its context. Its specificity is unknown. The entry originates in a study of OX40 agonist ivuxolimab in advanced cancers. The CDR3 length is 16 residues. CDR1 and CDR2 (germline): MDHEN, SYDVKM. Trimming at V came to 3 bases and at J to 1 base, leaving 8 bases not matched to a gene. Study-wide points: At 0.1 to 3.0 mg/kg, clonal expansion of CD4+ and CD8+ blood T cells had occurred by week 6. Researchers report that CD8+ T cells had, on average, more expanded clones than CD4+.

This table comes from immunoSEQ multiplex PCR, and its TCRdb copy is limited to in-frame clones, with some not included. Counted here are roughly 49,000 clones, about 86% occurring once; the ten biggest clones make up around 1.6%. The sample consisted of CD4+ or CD8+ T cells sorted from blood, taken in a trial of the OX40 agonist ivuxolimab. The chain links TRBV28 to TRBJ2-7, with 8 bases matching TRBD1. The sequence derives from an adult with an advanced solid tumor such as melanoma, head and neck, liver or kidney cancer. The CDR3 protein is CASSFSPRQGSYEQYF. The CDR3 DNA reads TGTGCCAGCAGTTTTAGTCCTCGACAGGGGTCCTACGAGCAGTACTTC. Complete variable domain (other parts from reference TRBV28 and TRBJ2-7): DVKVTQSSRYLVKRTGEKVFLECVQDMDHENMFWYRQDPGLGLRLIYFSYDVKMKEKGDIPEGYSVSREKKERFSLILESASTNQTSMYLCASSFSPRQGSYEQYFGPGTRLTVT.